The T cell receptor beta chain under discussion was sequenced for a study of T cell changes during pregnancy in multiple sclerosis. This clone was counted once. Deletions cut 4 bases from V and 4 bases from J, with 13 bases between. Germline V CDR1 and CDR2: SNHLY, FYNNEI. The length of the CDR3 is 14 residues. Data came from immunoSEQ multiplex PCR; TCRdb stores just in-frame clones and leaves some out. Of about 120,000 clones detected, 90% to 95% appear once; the ten largest clones hold 1.5%. The sequence came from a female donor with multiple sclerosis, enrolled in a pregnancy study. The genes are TRBV2 and TRBJ1-2; perhaps TRBD1 as D (6 bases). The specimen was peripheral blood, collected in the third trimester of pregnancy. CDR3 in DNA: TGTGCCAGCAGTGGGACAGCGCGGGCCTATGGCTACACCTTC. This translates into CASSGTARAYGYTF.